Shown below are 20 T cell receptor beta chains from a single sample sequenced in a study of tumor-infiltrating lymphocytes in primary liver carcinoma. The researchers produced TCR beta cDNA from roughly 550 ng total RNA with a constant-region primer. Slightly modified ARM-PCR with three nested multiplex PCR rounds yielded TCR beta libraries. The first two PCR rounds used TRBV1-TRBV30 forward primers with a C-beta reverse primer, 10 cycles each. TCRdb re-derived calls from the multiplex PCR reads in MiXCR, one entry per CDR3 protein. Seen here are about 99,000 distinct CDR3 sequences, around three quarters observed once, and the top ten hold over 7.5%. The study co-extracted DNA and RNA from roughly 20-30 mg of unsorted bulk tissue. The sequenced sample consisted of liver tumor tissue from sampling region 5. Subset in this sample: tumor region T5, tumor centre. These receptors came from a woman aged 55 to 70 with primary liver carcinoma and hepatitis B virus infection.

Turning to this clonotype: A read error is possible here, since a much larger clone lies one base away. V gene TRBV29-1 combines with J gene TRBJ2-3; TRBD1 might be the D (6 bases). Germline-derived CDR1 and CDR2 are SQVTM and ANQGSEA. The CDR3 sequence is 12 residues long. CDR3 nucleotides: TGCATCGGAATGGGGGCGTCAGATACGCAGTATTTT. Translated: CIGMGASDTQYF.

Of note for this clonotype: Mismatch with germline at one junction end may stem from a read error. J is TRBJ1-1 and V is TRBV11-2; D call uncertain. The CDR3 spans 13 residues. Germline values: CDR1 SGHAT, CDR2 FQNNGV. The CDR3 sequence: CASSLRLNIEAFF. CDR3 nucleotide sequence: TGTGCCAGCAGCCTCAGGCTGAACATTGAAGCCTTCTTC.

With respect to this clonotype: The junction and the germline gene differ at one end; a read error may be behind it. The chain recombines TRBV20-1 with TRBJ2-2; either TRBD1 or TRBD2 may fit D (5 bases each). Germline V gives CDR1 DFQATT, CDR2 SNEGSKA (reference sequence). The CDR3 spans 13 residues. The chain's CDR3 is CSVQGANTGELFF. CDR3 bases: TGCAGTGTCCAGGGAGCGAACACCGGGGAGCTGTTCTTT.

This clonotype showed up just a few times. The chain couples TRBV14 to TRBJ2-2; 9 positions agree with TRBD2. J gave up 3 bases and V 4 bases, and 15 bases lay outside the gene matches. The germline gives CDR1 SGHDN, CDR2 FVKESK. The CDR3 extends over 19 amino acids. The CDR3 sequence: CASSPLGLAPPKDTGELFF. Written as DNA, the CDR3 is TGTGCCAGCAGCCCCCTGGGACTAGCACCCCCAAAGGACACCGGGGAGCTGTTTTTT.

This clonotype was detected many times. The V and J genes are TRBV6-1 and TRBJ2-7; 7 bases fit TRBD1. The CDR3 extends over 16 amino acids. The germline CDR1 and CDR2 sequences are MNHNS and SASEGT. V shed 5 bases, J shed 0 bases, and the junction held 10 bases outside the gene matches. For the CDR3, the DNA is TGTGCCAGCAGTACTACAGGGGCCCGCGGCTCCTACGAGCAGTACTTC. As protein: CASSTTGARGSYEQYF.

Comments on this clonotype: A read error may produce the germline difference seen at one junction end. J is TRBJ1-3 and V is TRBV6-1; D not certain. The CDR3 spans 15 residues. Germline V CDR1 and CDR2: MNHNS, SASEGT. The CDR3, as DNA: TGTGTCAGCAGTGTAAAGGCGGCCTCTGGAAACACCATATATTTT. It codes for CVSSVKAASGNTIYF.

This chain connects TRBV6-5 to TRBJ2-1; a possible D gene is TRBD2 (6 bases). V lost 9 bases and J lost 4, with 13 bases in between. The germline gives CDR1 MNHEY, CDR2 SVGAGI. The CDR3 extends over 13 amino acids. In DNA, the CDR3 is TGTGCCAGTAGCCTAAGCGGGTACAATGAGCAGTTCTTC. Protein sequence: CASSLSGYNEQFF.

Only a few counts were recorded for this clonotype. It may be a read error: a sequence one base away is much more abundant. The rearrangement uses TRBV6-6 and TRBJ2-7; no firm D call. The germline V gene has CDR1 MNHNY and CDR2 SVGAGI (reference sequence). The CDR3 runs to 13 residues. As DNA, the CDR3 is TGTGTCAGCAGCGAGCGACTCCAGTTCGAGCAGTACTTC. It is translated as CVSSERLQFEQYF.

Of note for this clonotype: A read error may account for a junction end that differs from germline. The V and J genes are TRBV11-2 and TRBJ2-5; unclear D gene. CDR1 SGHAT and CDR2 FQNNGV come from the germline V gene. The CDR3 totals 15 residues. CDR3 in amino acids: CVSSSRNSRTETQYF. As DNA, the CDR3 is TGTGTCAGTAGCTCCAGGAATAGCAGGACGGAGACCCAGTACTTT.

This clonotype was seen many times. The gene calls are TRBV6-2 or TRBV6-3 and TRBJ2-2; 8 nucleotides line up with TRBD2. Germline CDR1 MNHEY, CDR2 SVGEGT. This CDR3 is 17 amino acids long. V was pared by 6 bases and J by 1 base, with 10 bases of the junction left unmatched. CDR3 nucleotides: TGTGCCAGCAGGATAATAACTAGCGGACAGAACACCGGGGAGCTGTTTTTT. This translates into CASRIITSGQNTGELFF.

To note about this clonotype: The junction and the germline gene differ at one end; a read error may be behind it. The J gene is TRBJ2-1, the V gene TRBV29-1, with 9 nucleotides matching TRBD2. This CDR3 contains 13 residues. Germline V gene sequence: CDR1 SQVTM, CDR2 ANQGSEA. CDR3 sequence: CSTKAGGFGEQLF. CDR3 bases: TGTAGCACTAAAGCGGGAGGTTTCGGTGAGCAGCTCTTC.

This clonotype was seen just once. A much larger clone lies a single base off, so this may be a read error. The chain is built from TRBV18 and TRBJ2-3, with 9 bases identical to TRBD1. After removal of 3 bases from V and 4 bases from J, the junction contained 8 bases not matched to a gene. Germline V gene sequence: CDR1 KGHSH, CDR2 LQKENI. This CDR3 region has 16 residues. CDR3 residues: CASSPRTGERADTQYF. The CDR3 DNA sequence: TGTGCCAGCTCACCCCGGACAGGGGAAAGGGCAGATACGCAGTATTTT.

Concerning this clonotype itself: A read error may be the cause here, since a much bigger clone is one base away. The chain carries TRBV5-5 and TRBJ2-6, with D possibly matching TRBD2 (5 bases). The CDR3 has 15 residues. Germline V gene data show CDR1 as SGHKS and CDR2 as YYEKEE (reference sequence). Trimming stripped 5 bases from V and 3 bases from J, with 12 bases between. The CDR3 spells CASSMSRVGANVLTF. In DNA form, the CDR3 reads TGTGCCAGCAGTATGTCGAGGGTTGGGGCCAACGTCCTGACTTTC.

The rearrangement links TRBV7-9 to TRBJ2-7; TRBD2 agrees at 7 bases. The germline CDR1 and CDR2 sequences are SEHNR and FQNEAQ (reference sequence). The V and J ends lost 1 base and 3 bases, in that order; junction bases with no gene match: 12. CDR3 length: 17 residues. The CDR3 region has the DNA TGTGCCAGCAGCTTAGGATCCACGCGGGAGCCCCACTACGAGCAGTACTTC. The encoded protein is CASSLGSTREPHYEQYF.

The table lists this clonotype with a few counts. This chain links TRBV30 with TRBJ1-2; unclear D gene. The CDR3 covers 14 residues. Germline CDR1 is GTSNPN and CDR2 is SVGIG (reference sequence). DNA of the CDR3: TGTGCTTCCGTCTGGGTGATAAAAGGCTATGGCTACACCTTC. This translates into CASVWVIKGYGYTF.

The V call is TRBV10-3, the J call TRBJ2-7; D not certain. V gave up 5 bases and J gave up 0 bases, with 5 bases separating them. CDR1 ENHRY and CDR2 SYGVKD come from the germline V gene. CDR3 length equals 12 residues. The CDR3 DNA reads TGTGCCATCAGTTGGGACTCCTACGAGCAGTACTTC. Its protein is CAISWDSYEQYF.

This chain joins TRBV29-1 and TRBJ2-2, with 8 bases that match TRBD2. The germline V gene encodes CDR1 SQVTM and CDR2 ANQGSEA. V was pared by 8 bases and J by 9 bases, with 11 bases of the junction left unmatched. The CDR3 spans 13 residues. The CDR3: CSSQERETWELFF. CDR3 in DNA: TGCAGCTCCCAAGAGCGGGAGACCTGGGAGCTGTTTTTT.

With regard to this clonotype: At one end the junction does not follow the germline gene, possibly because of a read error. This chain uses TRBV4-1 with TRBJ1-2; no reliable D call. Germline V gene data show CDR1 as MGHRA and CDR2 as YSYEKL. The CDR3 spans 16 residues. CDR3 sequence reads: CASSQRDKGFQYDYTF. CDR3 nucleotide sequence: TGCGCCAGCAGCCAACGAGACAAGGGATTTCAGTATGACTACACCTTC.

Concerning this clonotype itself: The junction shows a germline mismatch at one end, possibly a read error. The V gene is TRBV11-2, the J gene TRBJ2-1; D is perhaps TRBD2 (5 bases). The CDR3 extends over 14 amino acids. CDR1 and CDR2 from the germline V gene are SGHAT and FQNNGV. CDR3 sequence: CTSSLAGSLNELFF. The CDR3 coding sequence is TGTACCAGCAGCTTAGCTGGGAGTCTCAATGAGCTGTTCTTC.

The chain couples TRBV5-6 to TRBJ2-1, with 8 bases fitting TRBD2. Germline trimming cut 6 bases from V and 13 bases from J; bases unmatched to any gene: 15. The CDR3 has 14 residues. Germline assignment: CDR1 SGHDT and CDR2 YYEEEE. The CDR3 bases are TGTGCCAGCAACTCGCGGACAAGCGGGAGTTTCCAGTTCTTC. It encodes CASNSRTSGSFQFF.